What follows are 19 T cell receptor beta chains derived from one specimen sequenced in a study of T cells expressing NK-cell markers. TCRdb re-called the 5' RACE reads; one entry per CDR3 protein, DNA not given. Its table lists about 550,000 distinct CDR3 sequences. Sequenced material: blood T cells: a sorted CD56 or NKG2C T cell subset, CD4+ or CD8+ T cells, or bulk PBMC T cells (not recorded which). These receptors originate from a man between 18 and 35 years old in good health.

The chain uses TRBV6-1 and TRBJ1-1; the TRBD1 assignment by TCRdb is unverifiable without DNA. There are 13 residues in the CDR3. From germline, CDR1 is MNHNS and CDR2 SASEGT. CDR3 amino acids: CASRPLPNTEAFF.

The rearrangement links TRBV12-3 or TRBV12-4 to TRBJ2-1; TCRdb names TRBD2, which stays unverified in the absence of DNA. The CDR3 extends over 14 amino acids. The CDR3: CASTQGLALNEQFF.

The V and J genes are TRBV9 and TRBJ2-2; TCRdb lists TRBD1, though no DNA is available to test this call. The CDR3 length is 17 residues. Germline V lookup: CDR1 SGDLS, CDR2 YYNGEE. The CDR3 sequence: CASSVGPGGSSTGELFF.

The rearrangement joins TRBV4-2 to TRBJ1-5; checking the TCRdb D call of TRBD1 is not possible without DNA. This CDR3 has 16 amino acids. Germline lookup yields CDR1 LGHNA and CDR2 YNFKEQ. CDR3 region: CASSQAQGLNDQPQHF.

The chain employs TRBV5-1 and TRBJ1-1; the TRBD1 assignment by TCRdb is unverifiable without DNA. CDR1 and CDR2 from the germline V gene are SGHRS and YFSETQ. The CDR3 is made up of 13 amino acids. CDR3: CASSLGGDAIAFF.

V usage is TRBV20-1 and J usage is TRBJ2-4; without DNA, the TCRdb call of TRBD2 cannot be checked. The CDR3 length is 14 residues. From germline, CDR1 is DFQATT and CDR2 SNEGSKA (reference sequence). The CDR3 region is CSASGLAGVGIQYF.

This chain connects TRBV9 to TRBJ1-1; TCRdb picks TRBD1, but there is no DNA to check that call. Per the germline V gene, CDR1 is SGDLS and CDR2 is YYNGEE. The CDR3 extends over 14 amino acids. This CDR3 reads CASSAGRGETEAFF.

V is TRBV11-2 and J is TRBJ2-2; checking the TCRdb D call of TRBD1 is not possible without DNA. The CDR3 is made up of 19 amino acids. From germline, CDR1 is SGHAT and CDR2 FQNNGV. This chain's CDR3 is CASSLGGVLGQPNTGELFF. The full variable domain, in which reference TRBV11-2 and TRBJ2-2 provide the parts outside the CDR3, is EAGVAQSPRYKIIEKRQSVAFWCNPISGHATLYWYQQILGQGPKLLIQFQNNGVVDDSQLPKDRFSAERLKGVDSTLKIQPAKLEDSAVYLCASSLGGVLGQPNTGELFFGEGSRLTVL.

The chain joins TRBV5-1 to TRBJ1-4; TCRdb proposes TRBD1, but this gene call is untestable without DNA. CDR1 is SGHRS and CDR2 is YFSETQ in the germline V gene. CDR3 size: 15 residues. The CDR3 spells CASKRGEATNEKLFF.

The gene calls are TRBV11-3 and TRBJ2-5; the D gene TCRdb calls, TRBD2, cannot be checked with no DNA. The CDR3 length is 14 residues. The germline V gene encodes CDR1 SGHNT and CDR2 YENEEA. CDR3 sequence reads: CASSRAGGSETQYF.

V gene TRBV12-3 or TRBV12-4 combines with J gene TRBJ2-1; without DNA, the TCRdb call of TRBD2 cannot be checked. The CDR3 has 16 residues. CDR3 sequence reads: CASSLFGGGPKDEQFF.

The chain has TRBV7-2 and TRBJ2-3; no DNA is available, so the TRBD1 call from TCRdb remains unchecked. Germline CDR1 and CDR2: SGHTA and FQGNSA. CDR3 length: 16 residues. CDR3 sequence reads: CASSPKTGAITDTQYF.

The genes are TRBV10-3 and TRBJ2-5; TCRdb outputs TRBD1, but without DNA this stays unchecked. This CDR3 is 13 amino acids long. Germline CDR1 is ENHRY and CDR2 is SYGVKD. The CDR3: CAMSPGATETQYF.

V usage is TRBV7-8 and J usage is TRBJ2-1; lacking DNA, the TRBD1 call made by TCRdb goes unchecked. Germline CDR1 is SGHVS and CDR2 is FQNEAQ. This CDR3 has 16 residues. This chain's CDR3 is CASSNGGSPSYNEQFF.

The chain combines TRBV29-1 with TRBJ2-5; the D gene TCRdb calls, TRBD1, cannot be checked with no DNA. Germline values: CDR1 SQVTM, CDR2 ANQGSEA. CDR3 length: 15 amino acids. This CDR3 is CSVDTGAARQQTQYF. Full variable domain (remainder filled in from reference TRBV29-1 and TRBJ2-5): SAVISQKPSRDICQRGTSLTIQCQVDSQVTMMFWYRQQPGQSLTLIATANQGSEATYESGFVIDKFPISRPNLTFSTLTVSNMSPEDSSIYLCSVDTGAARQQTQYFGPGTRLLVL.

The rearrangement links TRBV4-3 to TRBJ2-7. Per germline, CDR1 LGHNA and CDR2 YSLEER. The CDR3 covers 13 residues. The CDR3 here is CASSQDWLSEQYF.

V usage is TRBV12-3 or TRBV12-4 and J usage is TRBJ1-4. The CDR3 is 15 residues long. The CDR3 loop is CASSPRGGKQGKLFF.

CDR3 residues: CASSLSGREAFF. The chain uses TRBV12-3 or TRBV12-4 and TRBJ1-1. The CDR3 is 12 amino acids.

This CDR3 reads CASSQGRGPSYEQYF. This chain joins TRBV4-3 and TRBJ2-7. Germline values: CDR1 LGHNA, CDR2 YSLEER. The CDR3 extends over 15 amino acids.